This TCR beta chain was recorded in a study of control samples from healthy donors and cancer patients. Generated by immunoSEQ multiplex PCR, the TCRdb table keeps only in-frame clones and is missing some. The sample holds 90,000 to 130,000 clones, approximately 87% seen once. Unmatched junction bases numbered 7, after V lost 4 bases and J lost 3 bases. From germline, CDR1 is LGHDT and CDR2 YNNKEL (reference sequence). The CDR3 extends over 15 amino acids. The chain links TRBV3-1 (or the pseudogene TRBV3-2) to TRBJ2-7, with 9 bases matching TRBD1. The TCR originated in an older woman with lung cancer. The sample consisted of PBMCs. The CDR3 sequence: CASSPAWTGDYEQYF. The CDR3 nucleotides read TGTGCCAGCAGCCCTGCCTGGACAGGGGACTACGAGCAGTACTTC.